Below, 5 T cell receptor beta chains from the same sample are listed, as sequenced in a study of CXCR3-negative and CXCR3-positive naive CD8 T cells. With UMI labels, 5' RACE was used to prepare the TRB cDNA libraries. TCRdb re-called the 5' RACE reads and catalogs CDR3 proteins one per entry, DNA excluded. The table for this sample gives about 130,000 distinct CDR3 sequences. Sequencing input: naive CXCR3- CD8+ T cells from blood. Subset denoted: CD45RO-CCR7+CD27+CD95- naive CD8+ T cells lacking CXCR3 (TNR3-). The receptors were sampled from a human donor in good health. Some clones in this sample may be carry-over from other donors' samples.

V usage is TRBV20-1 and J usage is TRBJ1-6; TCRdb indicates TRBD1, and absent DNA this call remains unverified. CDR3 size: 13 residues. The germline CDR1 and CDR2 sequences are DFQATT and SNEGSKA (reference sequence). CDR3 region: CSAVVQEYSPLHF.

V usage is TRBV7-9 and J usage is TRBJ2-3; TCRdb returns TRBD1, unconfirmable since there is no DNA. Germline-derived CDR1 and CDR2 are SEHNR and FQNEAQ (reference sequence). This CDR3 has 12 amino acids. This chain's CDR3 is CATRGGADTQYF.

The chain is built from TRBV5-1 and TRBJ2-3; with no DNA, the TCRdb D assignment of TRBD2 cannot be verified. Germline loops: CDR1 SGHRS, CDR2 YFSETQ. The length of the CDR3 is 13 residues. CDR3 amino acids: CASSDDSGRTQYF.

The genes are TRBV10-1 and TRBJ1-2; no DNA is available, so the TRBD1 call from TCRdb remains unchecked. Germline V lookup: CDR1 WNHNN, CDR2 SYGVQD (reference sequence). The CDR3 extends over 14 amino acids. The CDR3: CASSPGQGMSGYTF.

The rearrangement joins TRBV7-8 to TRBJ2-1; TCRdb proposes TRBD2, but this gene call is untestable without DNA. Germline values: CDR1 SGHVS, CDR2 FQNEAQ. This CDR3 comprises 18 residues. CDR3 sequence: CASSLPLTGTREGREQFF.